The present T cell receptor beta chain was sequenced within a study of T cell responses to AZD1222 COVID-19 vaccine. Study conclusions and caveats: Vaccination with two AZD1222 doses was followed by a rise in Spike-specific TCR breadth and depth. White British donors predominated, females outnumbered males, and clonal diversity was possibly underestimated. Per reports, nearly half of all spike-specific TCRs target regions that are unmutated in variants.

Some clones are missing from TCRdb's copy, which holds only in-frame ones; the method was immunoSEQ multiplex PCR. The sample gives more than 95,000 clones, about 89% of which show up once; 4.2% is in the top ten. In germline, CDR1 is SEHNR, CDR2 FQNEAQ (reference sequence). This CDR3 has 12 amino acids. Trimming removed 5 bases from V and 4 bases from J, with 8 bases in between. Concerning this clone itself: What it recognizes is unknown.

The receptor was isolated from an adult in good health. The V and J genes are TRBV7-9 and TRBJ1-2; no reliable D call. The sample was peripheral blood, taken on day 0 of AZD1222 vaccination. The CDR3 region has the DNA TGTGCCAGCAGCCGGATCGGCTATGGCTACACCTTC. This translates into CASSRIGYGYTF.